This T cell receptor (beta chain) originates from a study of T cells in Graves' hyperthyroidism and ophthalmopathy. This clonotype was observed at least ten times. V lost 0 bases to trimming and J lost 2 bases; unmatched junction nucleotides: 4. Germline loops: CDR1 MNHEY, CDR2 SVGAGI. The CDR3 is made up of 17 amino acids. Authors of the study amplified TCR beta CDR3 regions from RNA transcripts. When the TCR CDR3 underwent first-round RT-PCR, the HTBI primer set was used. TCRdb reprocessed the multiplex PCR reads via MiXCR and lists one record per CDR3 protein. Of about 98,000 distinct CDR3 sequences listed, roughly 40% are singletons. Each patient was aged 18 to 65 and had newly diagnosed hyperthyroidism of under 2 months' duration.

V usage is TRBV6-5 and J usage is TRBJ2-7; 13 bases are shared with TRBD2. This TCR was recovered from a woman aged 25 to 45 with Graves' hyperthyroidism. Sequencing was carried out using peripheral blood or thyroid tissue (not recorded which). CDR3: CASSYSGLAGRPYEQYF. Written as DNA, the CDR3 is TGTGCCAGCAGTTACTCGGGACTAGCGGGAAGACCCTACGAGCAGTACTTC.